Shown below are 31 T cell receptor beta chains from a single sample sequenced in a study of CD8 T cells in ankylosing spondylitis. General study results and limits: What seemed typical of ankylosing spondylitis blood was a TCR beta motif built from 8 or 9 highly homologous variants.

TCRdb re-called the 5' RACE reads through MiXCR, storing one row per CDR3 protein. The table shows around 100,000 distinct CDR3 sequences, with roughly 8.5% occurring only once. For these receptors, no antigen is known. Material: blood, either unsorted or a sorted T cell fraction (not recorded which). Receptor source: a male donor with ankylosing spondylitis.

Ten or more counts support this clonotype. J is TRBJ2-7 and V is TRBV7-9; D is unclear. The CDR3 length is 13 residues. V lost 1 base to trimming and J lost 0 bases, with 4 bases between them. Per the germline V gene, CDR1 is SEHNR and CDR2 is FQNEAQ (reference sequence). The CDR3 DNA reads TGTGCCAGCAGCTTAGTAGTCTCCTACGAGCAGTACTTC. It yields the protein CASSLVVSYEQYF.

The chain recombines TRBV29-1 with TRBJ2-6; tentatively, D is TRBD1 or TRBD2 (6 bases each). The CDR3 is 16 residues long. The V gene's germline CDR1 is SQVTM and CDR2 ANQGSEA. Trimming pared 3 bases from V and 3 bases from J, leaving 15 bases between. CDR3 loop: CSVEGGGLGGANVLTF. The CDR3 coding sequence is TGCAGCGTTGAGGGGGGCGGTTTAGGTGGGGCCAACGTCCTGACTTTC. The whole variable domain, remainder taken from reference TRBV29-1 and TRBJ2-6, is SAVISQKPSRDICQRGTSLTIQCQVDSQVTMMFWYRQQPGQSLTLIATANQGSEATYESGFVIDKFPISRPNLTFSTLTVSNMSPEDSSIYLCSVEGGGLGGANVLTFGAGSRLTVL.

This clonotype was observed a few times. The chain joins TRBV14 to TRBJ1-1, with D possibly matching TRBD1 (5 bases). The CDR3 runs to 13 residues. Trimming removed 5 bases at V and 4 bases at J, with 11 bases between. The germline V gene encodes CDR1 SGHDN and CDR2 FVKESK. As DNA, the CDR3 is TGTGCCAGCAGCTTGGCAAGGGGCACTGAAGCTTTCTTT. The encoded protein is CASSLARGTEAFF.

The chain combines TRBV4-1 with TRBJ2-2, with D tentatively TRBD2 (5 bases). The length of the CDR3 is 13 residues. Germline V gene sequence: CDR1 MGHRA, CDR2 YSYEKL. Trimming pared 6 bases from V and 1 base from J, leaving 6 bases between. The CDR3 is CASRSGNTGELFF. CDR3 coding DNA: TGCGCCAGCAGAAGCGGGAACACCGGGGAGCTGTTTTTT.

The chain recombines TRBV5-5 with TRBJ2-6; D unclear. The CDR3 contains 15 residues. V dropped 1 base and J dropped 0 bases, with 5 bases sitting between them. CDR1 and CDR2 (germline): SGHKS, YYEKEE (reference sequence). The CDR3 DNA follows: TGTGCCAGCAGCTTGTATCGCTCTGGGGCCAACGTCCTGACTTTC. Its protein product is CASSLYRSGANVLTF. Combining the CDR3 with reference TRBV5-5 and TRBJ2-6 gives the whole variable domain DAGVTQSPTHLIKTRGQQVTLRCSPISGHKSVSWYQQVLGQGPQFIFQYYEKEERGRGNFPDRFSARQFPNYSSELNVNALLLGDSALYLCASSLYRSGANVLTFGAGSRLTVL.

The chain couples TRBV4-1 to TRBJ2-1; 8 nucleotides line up with TRBD2. Trimming at V came to 0 bases and at J to 6 bases, leaving 10 bases not matched to a gene. The CDR3 has 17 amino acids. Per germline, CDR1 MGHRA and CDR2 YSYEKL. Written as DNA, the CDR3 is TGCGCCAGCAGCCAAGAAGCAGGCCGGGAGGGTAGCAATGAGCAGTTCTTC. Translating it yields CASSQEAGREGSNEQFF.

This chain uses TRBV7-8 with TRBJ2-2; D is perhaps TRBD1 (5 bases). The germline V and J ends were trimmed by 0 bases and 5 bases, with 19 bases remaining between them. Germline CDR1 and CDR2: SGHVS and FQNEAQ. This CDR3 has 18 residues. CDR3 bases: TGTGCCAGCAGCTTAGCAGGGGCTGGACGGATAGTGACCGGGGAGCTGTTTTTT. Protein: CASSLAGAGRIVTGELFF. The full variable domain, its missing parts supplied by reference TRBV7-8 and TRBJ2-2, is GAGVSQSPRYKVAKRGQDVALRCDPISGHVSLFWYQQALGQGPEFLTYFQNEAQLDKSGLPSDRFFAERPEGSVSTLKIQRTQQEDSAVYLCASSLAGAGRIVTGELFFGEGSRLTVL.

This clonotype was found many times. The chain links TRBV5-6 to TRBJ1-5; D not resolved. CDR3 size: 16 residues. Trimming pared 0 bases from V and 2 bases from J, leaving 12 bases between. The germline CDR1 and CDR2 sequences are SGHDT and YYEEEE. CDR3 protein: CASSLAGVGGNQPQHF. CDR3 bases: TGTGCCAGCAGCTTGGCCGGGGTGGGCGGCAATCAGCCCCAGCATTTT. The whole variable domain, remainder taken from reference TRBV5-6 and TRBJ1-5, is DAGVTQSPTHLIKTRGQQVTLRCSPKSGHDTVSWYQQALGQGPQFIFQYYEEEERQRGNFPDRFSGHQFPNYSSELNVNALLLGDSALYLCASSLAGVGGNQPQHFGDGTRLSIL.

This clonotype showed up many times. The chain joins TRBV29-1 to TRBJ1-2, with D hard to call. The CDR3 contains 10 residues. CDR1 is SQVTM and CDR2 is ANQGSEA in the germline V gene. Trimming removed 7 bases at V and 8 bases at J, with 11 bases between. This CDR3 is CSAGGKGYTF. DNA for the CDR3: TGCAGCGCAGGTGGGAAAGGCTACACCTTC.

This clonotype was found a few times. The genes are TRBV29-1 and TRBJ2-2; D is ambiguous. Deletions cut 1 base from V and 7 bases from J, with 10 bases between. The CDR3 loop spans 13 amino acids. Germline lookup yields CDR1 SQVTM and CDR2 ANQGSEA. CDR3 amino acids: CSVEAPDGGELFF. The CDR3 DNA sequence: TGCAGCGTTGAAGCCCCGGACGGCGGGGAGCTGTTTTTT.

The rearrangement joins TRBV7-9 to TRBJ2-1; the match to TRBD1 covers 9 bases. The length of the CDR3 is 14 residues. CDR1 is SEHNR and CDR2 is FQNEAQ in the germline V gene (reference sequence). The junction had 5 bases not matched to a gene; V was cut back by 5 bases and J by 6 bases. This chain's CDR3 is CASSQQGAGNEQFF. In DNA, the CDR3 is TGTGCCAGCAGCCAACAGGGGGCTGGCAATGAGCAGTTCTTC.

This chain joins TRBV7-6 and TRBJ2-7; D is perhaps TRBD1 (6 bases). From germline, CDR1 is SGHVS and CDR2 FNYEAQ. The V gene lost 2 bases and the J gene lost 7 bases, with 12 bases spanning the gap. The CDR3 is made up of 13 amino acids. CDR3: CASSLQYREEQYF. The DNA for the CDR3 is TGTGCCAGCAGCTTACAATACAGGGAAGAGCAGTACTTC.

This clonotype was counted ten times or more. The rearrangement uses TRBV28 and TRBJ2-7; D not certain. V was clipped by 6 bases and J by 4 bases, with 13 bases between them. The germline gives CDR1 MDHEN, CDR2 SYDVKM. This CDR3 has 13 residues. CDR3 protein: CASSPLAGYEQYV. As DNA, the CDR3 is TGTGCCAGCAGCCCCTTGGCTGGTTACGAGCAGTACGTC.

V gene TRBV3-1 combines with J gene TRBJ2-1; 12 nucleotides align to TRBD2. Trimming removed 0 bases from V and 2 bases from J; junction bases left unmatched: 2. Germline loops: CDR1 LGHDT, CDR2 YNNKEL (reference sequence). The CDR3 is made up of 17 amino acids. CDR3 nucleotide sequence: TGTGCCAGCAGCCAAGACCGGACTAGCGGGACCTACAATGAGCAGTTCTTC. Encoded protein: CASSQDRTSGTYNEQFF.

In this sample, this clonotype turned up many times. The chain has TRBV10-2 and TRBJ2-7; no clear D gene. The germline CDR1 and CDR2 sequences are WSHSY and SAAADI. V shed 3 bases and J shed 2 bases, with 11 bases lying between them. This CDR3 is built from 14 residues. CDR3 residues: CASSDWIHPYEQYF. Here the CDR3 DNA reads TGCGCCAGCAGTGATTGGATCCACCCCTACGAGCAGTACTTC.

The J gene is TRBJ2-7, the V gene TRBV12-3 or TRBV12-4; D unclear. Trimming took 3 bases from V and 1 from J, leaving 7 bases between them. The CDR3 is made up of 13 amino acids. The CDR3 is CASSFSLSYEQYV. For the CDR3, the DNA is TGTGCCAGCAGTTTCTCACTATCCTACGAGCAGTACGTC.

This clonotype was seen at least ten times. The genes are TRBV20-1 and TRBJ1-1, with 11 bases lining up with TRBD1. The ends lost 0 bases at V and 6 bases at J; junction bases unmatched: 6. Per germline, CDR1 DFQATT and CDR2 SNEGSKA (reference sequence). The CDR3 loop spans 15 amino acids. The CDR3 DNA is TGCAGTGCTAGAGATCGTGGACAGGGGGCTTCTGAAGCTTTCTTT. Protein product: CSARDRGQGASEAFF.

The chain has TRBV5-1 and TRBJ2-1; D gene unclear. Germline V gene data show CDR1 as SGHRS and CDR2 as YFSETQ. The CDR3 contains 15 residues. Trimming removed 4 bases at V and 5 bases at J, with 16 bases between. CDR3 in amino acids: CASSPGPTADNEQFF. The CDR3, as DNA: TGCGCCAGCAGCCCCGGGCCAACCGCGGACAATGAGCAGTTCTTC.

This clonotype was detected a few times. One end of the junction is discordant with germline, which a read error may explain. The rearrangement uses TRBV5-6 and TRBJ2-7; D gene ambiguous. The CDR3 consists of 14 residues. Per germline, CDR1 SGHDT and CDR2 YYEEEE. In nucleotides, the CDR3 is TGTGCCAACAGCTCTCTAGGTAGTATCTACGAGCAGTACTTC. It specifies CANSSLGSIYEQYF.

This clonotype was detected a few times. This chain connects TRBV9 to TRBJ2-1; 8 positions match TRBD1. Germline V gene lookup returns CDR1 SGDLS and CDR2 YYNGEE. V lost 0 bases and J lost 2; bases outside the gene matches: 4. The CDR3 covers 16 residues. CDR3 loop: CASSVAGGGTYNEQFF. The CDR3 DNA reads TGTGCCAGCAGCGTAGCAGGGGGCGGAACCTACAATGAGCAGTTCTTC.

Many counts were recorded for this clonotype. The rearrangement uses TRBV7-9 and TRBJ2-7; D unclear. V lost 1 base and J 0 bases, leaving 4 bases between the germline ends. This CDR3 region has 13 residues. Germline CDR1 is SEHNR and CDR2 is FQNEAQ (reference sequence). CDR3 residues: CASSLGNSYEQYF. The DNA of the CDR3 is TGTGCCAGCAGCTTAGGCAACTCCTACGAGCAGTACTTC.

This clonotype came up many times. This chain uses TRBV5-6 with TRBJ2-1, with TRBD2 matching over 10 bases. Germline assignment: CDR1 SGHDT and CDR2 YYEEEE. V lost 6 bases, J lost 6 bases, and 3 bases stayed unmatched. The CDR3 is made up of 13 amino acids. The CDR3 region has the DNA TGTGCCAGCACGGGACTAGCGCTCAATGAGCAGTTCTTC. Amino acids: CASTGLALNEQFF.

The gene calls are TRBV15 and TRBJ2-7, with 7 bases fitting TRBD1. Germline CDR1 and CDR2: LNHNV and YYDKDF (reference sequence). CDR3 length: 15 residues. With V trimmed by 3 bases and J by 2 bases, 7 bases remained unmatched. CDR3 loop: CATSSALGQTYEQYF. In DNA form, the CDR3 reads TGTGCCACCAGCAGCGCGCTGGGACAGACCTACGAGCAGTACTTC.

A few counts support this clonotype. The chain employs TRBV27 and TRBJ1-2; tentatively, D is TRBD1 (5 bases). Trimming shortened V by 5 bases and J by 5 bases, and 21 bases separated the two germline ends. The CDR3 length is 16 residues. Germline values: CDR1 MNHEY, CDR2 SMNVEV (reference sequence). The CDR3 protein is CASSPSRFRARYGYTF. CDR3 coding DNA: TGTGCCAGCAGTCCCTCCCGTTTCAGGGCGAGGTATGGCTACACCTTC.

The chain is built from TRBV12-3 or TRBV12-4 and TRBJ1-5, with a weak D call TRBD1 (5 bases). Trimming shortened V by 8 bases and J by 1 base, and 9 bases separated the two germline ends. The CDR3 is 13 amino acids. CDR3 in DNA: TGTGCCAGCGGTGGGGACAGCAATCAGCCCCAGCATTTT. Translation gives CASGGDSNQPQHF.

This clonotype was seen only a few times. V and J are TRBV14 and TRBJ2-1; 8 bases are a match to TRBD1. V lost 4 bases, J lost 2 bases, and 7 bases stayed unmatched. CDR3 length equals 16 residues. Germline CDR1 reads SGHDN; CDR2 reads FVKESK. This CDR3 reads CASSRKGTGTYNEQFF. The CDR3 DNA sequence: TGTGCCAGCAGCCGGAAGGGGACAGGAACCTACAATGAGCAGTTCTTC. Together with reference TRBV14 and TRBJ2-1, the CDR3 gives the full variable domain: EAGVTQFPSHSVIEKGQTVTLRCDPISGHDNLYWYRRVMGKEIKFLLHFVKESKQDESGMPNNRFLAERTGGTYSTLKVQPAELEDSGVYFCASSRKGTGTYNEQFFGPGTRLTVL.

This clonotype was counted ten times or more. The V gene is TRBV5-6, the J gene TRBJ2-7; unclear D gene. Deletions cut 0 bases from V and 5 bases from J, with 3 bases between. The germline V gene encodes CDR1 SGHDT and CDR2 YYEEEE. The CDR3 contains 11 residues. Written as DNA, the CDR3 is TGTGCCAGCAGCTTGGTCAACGAGCAGTACGTC. Encoded protein: CASSLVNEQYV.

V gene TRBV11-2 combines with J gene TRBJ1-4; possibly TRBD1 for D (5 bases). Trimming cost V 5 bases and J 8 bases, with 18 bases left between them. The CDR3 loop spans 15 amino acids. In germline, CDR1 is SGHAT, CDR2 FQNNGV. For the CDR3, the DNA is TGTGCCAGCAGCCCCTCCGTAGGACATAGGGAAAAACTGTTTTTT. This codes for CASSPSVGHREKLFF.

The genes are TRBV9 and TRBJ1-2, with 7 bases lining up with TRBD1. J was trimmed by 8 bases and V by 3 bases; bases with no gene match: 7. The CDR3 runs 13 residues. Looked up from germline, CDR1 is SGDLS and CDR2 is YYNGEE. CDR3 bases: TGTGCCAGCAGCGGACAGGGCGCAGAGGGCTACACCTTC. Its translation is CASSGQGAEGYTF. Drawing the rest from reference TRBV9 and TRBJ1-2, the complete variable domain is DSGVTQTPKHLITATGQRVTLRCSPRSGDLSVYWYQQSLDQGLQFLIQYYNGEERAKGNILERFSAQQFPDLHSELNLSSLELGDSALYFCASSGQGAEGYTFGSGTRLTVV.

Many counts were recorded for this clonotype. The chain links TRBV20-1 to TRBJ2-7, with TRBD1 as a possible D gene (6 bases). V was trimmed by 6 bases and J by 1 base, leaving 19 bases between them. Looked up from germline, CDR1 is DFQATT and CDR2 is SNEGSKA (reference sequence). CDR3 length: 15 residues. The CDR3 DNA sequence: TGCAGTGCGGAACTGGACAGTCATCGTTCCTACGAGCAGTACTTC. It encodes CSAELDSHRSYEQYF.

The table lists this clonotype with many counts. The V call is TRBV12-3 or TRBV12-4, the J call TRBJ2-3; the match to TRBD2 covers 8 bases. This CDR3 has 15 residues. V dropped 3 bases and J dropped 5; count of bases not matched to a gene: 7. The CDR3 DNA follows: TGTGCCAGCAGTTTGATAGCGGGGCGGGGAGATACGCAGTATTTT. Its protein is CASSLIAGRGDTQYF.